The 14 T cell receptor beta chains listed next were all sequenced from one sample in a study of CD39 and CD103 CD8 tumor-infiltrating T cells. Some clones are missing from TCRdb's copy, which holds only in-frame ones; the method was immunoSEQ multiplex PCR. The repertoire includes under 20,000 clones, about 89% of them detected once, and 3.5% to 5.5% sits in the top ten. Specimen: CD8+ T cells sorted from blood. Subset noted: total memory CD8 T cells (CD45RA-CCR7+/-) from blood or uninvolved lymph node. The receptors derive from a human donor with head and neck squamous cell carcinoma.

CDR3 amino acids: CASSYQGVPTGELFF. The CDR3 bases are TGTGCCAGCAGTTACCAGGGGGTACCGACCGGGGAGCTGTTTTTT. J is TRBJ2-2 and V is TRBV6-5; 7 positions match TRBD1. CDR1 MNHEY and CDR2 SVGAGI come from the germline V gene. There are 15 residues in the CDR3. J was trimmed by 5 bases and V by 2 bases; bases with no gene match: 5.

The CDR3 nucleotides read TGTGCCAGCAGCCTCCCCGGCGGGGGAGTTCATGGCTACACCTTC. Its protein is CASSLPGGGVHGYTF. The J gene is TRBJ1-2, the V gene TRBV7-9; perhaps TRBD1 as D (5 bases). Germline V gene sequence: CDR1 SEHNR, CDR2 FQNEAQ (reference sequence). CDR3 size: 15 residues. The germline V and J ends were trimmed by 5 bases and 6 bases, with 19 bases remaining between them. Full variable domain (outside the CDR3, taken from reference TRBV7-9 and TRBJ1-2): DTGVSQNPRHKITKRGQNVTFRCDPISEHNRLYWYRQTLGQGPEFLTYFQNEAQLEKSRLLSDRFSAERPKGSFSTLEIQRTEQGDSAMYLCASSLPGGGVHGYTFGSGTRLTVV.

The CDR3 sequence is CASSDGNIQYF. Here the CDR3 DNA reads TGTGCCAGCAGTGACGGGAACATTCAGTACTTC. The chain recombines TRBV6-1 with TRBJ2-4; D is ambiguous. The V end lost 3 bases, the J end lost 7 bases, and 4 bases lay between the germline ends. Germline V lookup: CDR1 MNHNS, CDR2 SASEGT. The CDR3 totals 11 residues.

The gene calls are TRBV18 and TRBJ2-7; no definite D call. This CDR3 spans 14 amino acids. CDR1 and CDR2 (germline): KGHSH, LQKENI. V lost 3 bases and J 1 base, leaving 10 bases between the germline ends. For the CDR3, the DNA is TGTGCCAGCTCACCCCCGGACGGATCCTACGAGCAGTACTTC. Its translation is CASSPPDGSYEQYF. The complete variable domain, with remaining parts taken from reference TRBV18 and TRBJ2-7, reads NAGVMQNPRHLVRRRGQEARLRCSPMKGHSHVYWYRQLPEEGLKFMVYLQKENIIDESGMPKERFSAEFPKEGPSILRIQQVVRGDSAAYFCASSPPDGSYEQYFGPGTRLTVT.

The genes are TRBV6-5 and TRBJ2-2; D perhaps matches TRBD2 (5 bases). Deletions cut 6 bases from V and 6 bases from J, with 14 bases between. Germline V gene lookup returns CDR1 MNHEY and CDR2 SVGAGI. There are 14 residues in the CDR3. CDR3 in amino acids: CASREPREAGELFF. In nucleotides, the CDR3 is TGTGCCAGCAGGGAGCCTCGGGAAGCCGGGGAGCTGTTTTTT.

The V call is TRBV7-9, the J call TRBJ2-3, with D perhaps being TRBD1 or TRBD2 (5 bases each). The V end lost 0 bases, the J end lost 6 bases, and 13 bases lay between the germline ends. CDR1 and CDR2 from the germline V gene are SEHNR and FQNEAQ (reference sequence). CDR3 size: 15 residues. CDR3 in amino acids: CASSLAIRGGDTQYF. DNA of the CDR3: TGTGCCAGCAGCTTAGCGATTAGGGGCGGGGATACGCAGTATTTT.

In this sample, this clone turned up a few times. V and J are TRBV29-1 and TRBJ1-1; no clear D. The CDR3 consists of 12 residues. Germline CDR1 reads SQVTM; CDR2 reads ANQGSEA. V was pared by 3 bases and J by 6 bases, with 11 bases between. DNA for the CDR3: TGCAGCGTTGAGGAAGGGTCCCCTGAAGCTTTCTTT. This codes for CSVEEGSPEAFF.

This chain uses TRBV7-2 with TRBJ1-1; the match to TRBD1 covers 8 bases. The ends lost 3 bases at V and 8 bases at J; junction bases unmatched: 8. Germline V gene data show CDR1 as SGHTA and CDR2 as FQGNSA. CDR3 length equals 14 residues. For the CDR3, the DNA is TGTGCCAGCAGCTTCTTAGGACAGGGAGGGGAAGCTTTCTTT. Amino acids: CASSFLGQGGEAFF.

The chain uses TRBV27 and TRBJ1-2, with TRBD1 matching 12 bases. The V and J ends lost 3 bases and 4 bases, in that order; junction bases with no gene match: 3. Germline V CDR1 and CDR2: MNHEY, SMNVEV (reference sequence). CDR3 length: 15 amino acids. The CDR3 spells CASSLGTGGLYGYTF. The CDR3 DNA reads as TGTGCCAGCAGTTTGGGGACAGGGGGCCTCTATGGCTACACCTTC.

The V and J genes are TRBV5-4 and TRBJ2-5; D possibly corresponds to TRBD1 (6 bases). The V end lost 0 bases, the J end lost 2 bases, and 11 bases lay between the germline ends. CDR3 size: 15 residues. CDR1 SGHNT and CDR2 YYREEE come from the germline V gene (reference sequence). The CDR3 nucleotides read TGTGCCAGCAGCTTGGGGCCCGGACAGCAAGAGACCCAGTACTTC. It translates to CASSLGPGQQETQYF. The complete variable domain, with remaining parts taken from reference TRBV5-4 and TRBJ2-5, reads ETGVTQSPTHLIKTRGQQVTLRCSSQSGHNTVSWYQQALGQGPQFIFQYYREEENGRGNFPPRFSGLQFPNYSSELNVNALELDDSALYLCASSLGPGQQETQYFGPGTRLLVL.

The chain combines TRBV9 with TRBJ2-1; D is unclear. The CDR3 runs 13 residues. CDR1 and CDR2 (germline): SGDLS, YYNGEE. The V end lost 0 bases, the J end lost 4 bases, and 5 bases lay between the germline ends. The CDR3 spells CASSVDSYNEQFF. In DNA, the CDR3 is TGTGCCAGCAGCGTAGACAGTTACAATGAGCAGTTCTTC.

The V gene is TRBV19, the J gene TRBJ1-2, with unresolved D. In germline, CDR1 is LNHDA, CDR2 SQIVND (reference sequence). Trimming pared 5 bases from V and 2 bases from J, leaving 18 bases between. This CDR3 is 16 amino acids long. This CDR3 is CASSPLEGSENYGYTF. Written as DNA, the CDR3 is TGTGCCAGTAGTCCCTTGGAGGGTTCAGAGAACTATGGCTACACCTTC.

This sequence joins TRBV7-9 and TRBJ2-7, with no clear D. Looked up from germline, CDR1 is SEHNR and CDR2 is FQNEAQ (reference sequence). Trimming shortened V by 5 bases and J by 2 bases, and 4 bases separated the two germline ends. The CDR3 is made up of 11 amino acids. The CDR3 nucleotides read TGTGCCAGCAGCGACACCTACGAGCAGTACTTC. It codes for CASSDTYEQYF.

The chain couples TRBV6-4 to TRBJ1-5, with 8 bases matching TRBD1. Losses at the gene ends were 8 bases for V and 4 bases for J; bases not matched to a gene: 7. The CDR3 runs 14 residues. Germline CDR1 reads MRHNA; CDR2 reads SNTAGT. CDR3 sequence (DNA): TGTGCCAGCCTTGAGAACAGGGGGAATCAGCCCCAGCATTTT. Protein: CASLENRGNQPQHF.